Presented here are 14 T cell receptor beta chains from one specimen sequenced in a study of T cells after posttransplantation cyclophosphamide. Data came from immunoSEQ multiplex PCR; TCRdb stores just in-frame clones and leaves some out. The sample presents approximately 40,000 clones, none singletons. Specimen: PBMCs. All receptors come from a middle-aged man in good health, CMV-negative, and a related stem cell transplant donor.

This clone was observed at least ten times. This rearrangement joins TRBV6-4 to TRBJ2-1, with 8 bases aligning to TRBD1. Trimming removed 6 bases from V and 8 bases from J; junction bases left unmatched: 6. The CDR3 has 13 amino acids. Germline-derived CDR1 and CDR2 are MRHNA and SNTAGT. The CDR3 here is CASSQGGQDEQFF. In nucleotides, the CDR3 is TGTGCCAGCAGCCAGGGGGGACAGGATGAGCAGTTCTTC.

This clone showed up many times. The gene calls are TRBV5-1 and TRBJ2-1; 10 bases map to TRBD2. The V gene end was trimmed by 0 bases and the J gene end by 3 bases; junction bases not matched to a gene: 3. Germline lookup yields CDR1 SGHRS and CDR2 YFSETQ. The CDR3 totals 16 residues. This CDR3 is CASSLVASGSYNEQFF. The DNA of the CDR3 is TGCGCCAGCAGCTTGGTCGCTAGCGGGAGCTACAATGAGCAGTTCTTC.

This chain connects TRBV6-6 to TRBJ2-7, with D uncertain. V was clipped by 5 bases and J by 1 base, with 9 bases between them. The germline V gene encodes CDR1 MNHNY and CDR2 SVGAGI (reference sequence). The CDR3 spans 13 residues. CDR3: CASSPSSSYEQYF. Here the CDR3 DNA reads TGTGCCAGCAGTCCAAGTAGTTCCTACGAGCAGTACTTC.

This clone was observed at least ten times. The rearrangement links TRBV29-1 to TRBJ2-2; D uncertain. The germline V gene has CDR1 SQVTM and CDR2 ANQGSEA. Trimming cost V 4 bases and J 0 bases, with 6 bases left between them. The CDR3 is 13 residues long. The CDR3 sequence is CSVVQSNTGELFF. CDR3 DNA: TGCAGCGTTGTTCAGTCGAACACCGGGGAGCTGTTTTTT.

This clone was seen many times. V usage is TRBV5-1 and J usage is TRBJ1-1; no definite D call. CDR1 is SGHRS, CDR2 YFSETQ, per germline. The CDR3 has 15 amino acids. V was cut by 4 bases and J by 1 base, with 14 bases left in between. CDR3 amino acids: CASSPVVGENTEAFF. In nucleotides, the CDR3 is TGCGCCAGCAGCCCGGTGGTGGGAGAGAACACTGAAGCTTTCTTT. Based on the CDR3 plus reference TRBV5-1 and TRBJ1-1, the full variable domain is KAGVTQTPRYLIKTRGQQVTLSCSPISGHRSVSWYQQTPGQGLQFLFEYFSETQRNKGNFPGRFSGRQFSNSRSEMNVSTLELGDSALYLCASSPVVGENTEAFFGQGTRLTVV.

This clone was detected many times. The chain carries TRBV5-6 and TRBJ2-1; perhaps TRBD1 as D (6 bases). This CDR3 region has 14 residues. Germline assignment: CDR1 SGHDT and CDR2 YYEEEE. Trimming took off 2 bases at V and 7 bases at J, with 13 bases between the two ends. CDR3 nucleotides: TGTGCCAGCAGCTTCAGGGGCGCACGGAATGAGCAGTTCTTC. It translates to CASSFRGARNEQFF.

This clone occurred a few times. The chain uses TRBV7-2 and TRBJ2-5; 10 positions agree with TRBD2. Germline CDR1 is SGHTA and CDR2 is FQGNSA. J was trimmed by 4 bases and V by 1 base; bases with no gene match: 0. This CDR3 contains 14 residues. The CDR3 DNA reads TGTGCCAGCAGCTTAGGACTAGCGGGAGAGACCCAGTACTTC. Translated: CASSLGLAGETQYF. The full variable domain, its missing parts supplied by reference TRBV7-2 and TRBJ2-5, is GAGVSQSPSNKVTEKGKDVELRCDPISGHTALYWYRQSLGQGLEFLIYFQGNSAPDKSGLPSDRFSAERTGGSVSTLTIQRTQQEDSAVYLCASSLGLAGETQYFGPGTRLLVL.

This clone was picked up many times. The J gene is TRBJ2-2, the V gene TRBV7-2; maybe TRBD1 (6 bases). V lost 5 bases to trimming and J lost 3 bases, with 10 bases between them. Germline lookup yields CDR1 SGHTA and CDR2 FQGNSA. The CDR3 is 14 amino acids. The CDR3 bases are TGTGCCAGCAGCCGGGACACGGACACCGGGGAGCTGTTTTTT. This codes for CASSRDTDTGELFF.

This clone has only a few counts. The gene calls are TRBV5-4 and TRBJ2-3; TRBD2 agrees at 8 bases. Trimming removed 5 bases from V and 0 bases from J; junction bases left unmatched: 5. The CDR3 is made up of 15 amino acids. Germline assignment: CDR1 SGHNT and CDR2 YYREEE (reference sequence). Written as DNA, the CDR3 is TGTGCCAGCAGACCTACGGGGGGGAGCACAGATACGCAGTATTTT. Its translation: CASRPTGGSTDTQYF.

In its sample, this clone was seen many times. V and J are TRBV7-7 and TRBJ2-2; TRBD1 aligns across 8 bases. V lost 5 bases, J lost 6 bases, and 8 bases stayed unmatched. The CDR3 runs 15 residues. Looked up from germline, CDR1 is SSHAT and CDR2 is FNYEAQ (reference sequence). This CDR3 is CASSVGQGSSGELFF. The CDR3 nucleotides read TGTGCCAGCAGCGTAGGACAGGGATCGTCCGGGGAGCTGTTTTTT.

Many counts were recorded for this clone. The chain has TRBV14 and TRBJ1-1; 9 bases fit TRBD1. The CDR3 spans 15 residues. V lost 4 bases, J lost 4 bases, and 7 bases stayed unmatched. The germline gives CDR1 SGHDN, CDR2 FVKESK. This chain's CDR3 is CASSPQGAVGTEAFF. In DNA form, the CDR3 reads TGTGCCAGCAGCCCACAGGGGGCGGTGGGCACTGAAGCTTTCTTT.

There are many counts of this clone. This rearrangement joins TRBV2 to TRBJ2-1; TRBD1 matches at 7 bases. J lost 9 bases, V lost 9 bases, and 11 bases had no gene match. The CDR3 length is 13 residues. Germline V gene lookup returns CDR1 SNHLY and CDR2 FYNNEI. CDR3 residues: CASRQGTMGEQFF. The CDR3 DNA reads as TGTGCCAGTCGACAGGGAACTATGGGTGAGCAGTTCTTC.

The rearrangement joins TRBV7-8 to TRBJ2-1; tentative D call: TRBD2 (5 bases). CDR1 is SGHVS and CDR2 is FQNEAQ in the germline V gene. This CDR3 has 16 residues. Trimming removed 1 base at V and 6 bases at J, with 16 bases between. This chain's CDR3 is CASSLVVAYPPNEQFF. DNA for the CDR3: TGTGCCAGCAGCTTAGTGGTAGCGTATCCCCCCAATGAGCAGTTCTTC. Combining the CDR3 with reference TRBV7-8 and TRBJ2-1 gives the whole variable domain GAGVSQSPRYKVAKRGQDVALRCDPISGHVSLFWYQQALGQGPEFLTYFQNEAQLDKSGLPSDRFFAERPEGSVSTLKIQRTQQEDSAVYLCASSLVVAYPPNEQFFGPGTRLTVL.

The sample holds many counts of this clone. The chain combines TRBV6-5 with TRBJ2-3, with unresolved D. CDR1 is MNHEY and CDR2 is SVGAGI in the germline V gene. Trimming took off 4 bases at V and 5 bases at J, with 10 bases between the two ends. CDR3 length: 13 residues. The DNA for the CDR3 is TGTGCCAGCAGTTTCGACTTGGGAGATACGCAGTATTTT. It yields the protein CASSFDLGDTQYF.